The clone carrying this T cell receptor beta chain was seen just once. These data come from a study of cytomegalovirus exposure and HLA in healthy donors. CDR1 is SNHLY and CDR2 is FYNNEI in the germline V gene. Trimming cost V 8 bases and J 1 base; bases outside gene matches: 10. CDR3 length: 15 residues. 60 Vbeta and 13 Jbeta primers were used in PCR. This table comes from immunoSEQ multiplex PCR, and its TCRdb copy is limited to in-frame clones, with some not included. The table lists 140,000 to 150,000 clones, 75% to 80% of them singletons, with about 2.2% in the top ten. V and J are TRBV2 and TRBJ2-5, with 7 positions matching TRBD1. What was sequenced was PBMCs. This receptor was obtained from a young woman in good health and CMV-seropositive. CDR3: CASRYDRVAQETQYF. In DNA form, the CDR3 reads TGTGCCAGCCGTTACGACAGGGTCGCCCAAGAGACCCAGTACTTC.